Sequencing of this TCR beta chain was carried out in a study of cytotoxic CD8 clonotypes in ibrutinib-treated CLL. General study points: Public clonotypes, an uncommon group, contracted or remained stable on treatment. Baseline clonality was higher than in age-matched healthy donors and moved in step with circulating CD8+ T-cell counts.

As concerns this clone: Its target is unknown.

CDR3 length: 14 residues. Using immunoSEQ multiplex PCR, the repertoire was profiled, and TCRdb retains in-frame clones only, with some absent. Of around 140,000 clones listed, more than 75% were seen once; the top ten hold 5.1%. TCR beta libraries used roughly 1.9 micrograms of DNA from cryopreserved PBMCs. The source of this sequence is a human donor with chronic lymphocytic leukemia. Sequencing was performed on PBMCs, taken after 24 months of ibrutinib treatment. The chain links TRBV21-1 to TRBJ2-7; the tabulated D call, TRBD1, remains unverified against the DNA. TRBV21-1 is shown as a pseudogene. CDR3 loop: CASSMGQTSYEQYF. The CDR3 bases are TGTGCCAGCAGCATGGGACAGACCTCCTACGAGCAGTACTTC.